The next 16 T cell receptor beta chains were all read from a single sample in a study of blood T cell repertoires in COVID-19. The protocol was immunoSEQ multiplex PCR, while the TCRdb copy is restricted to in-frame clones and leaves out a portion. The sample shows roughly 150,000 clones, about 77% of them seen only once. The sequenced sample was peripheral blood. The source is a woman older than 75 with acute or convalescent COVID-19.

The chain combines TRBV19 with TRBJ2-3, with a weak D call TRBD1 (6 bases). This CDR3 spans 14 amino acids. Trimming cost V 1 base and J 1 base, with 6 bases left between them. The germline V gene has CDR1 LNHDA and CDR2 SQIVND (reference sequence). DNA of the CDR3: TGTGCCAGTAGTATAGGGACAGGCACAGATACGCAGTATTTT. Protein product: CASSIGTGTDTQYF.

V is TRBV29-1 and J is TRBJ2-3; perhaps TRBD1 as D (6 bases). CDR3 length equals 14 residues. The V end was cut by 7 bases, the J end by 0 bases, with 14 bases between. CDR1 is SQVTM and CDR2 is ANQGSEA in the germline V gene. The DNA of the CDR3 is TGCAGCGCTCCAAGTGGGGGCAGCACAGATACGCAGTATTTT. Protein sequence: CSAPSGGSTDTQYF.

The V gene is TRBV13, the J gene TRBJ2-7; D is possibly TRBD2 (7 bases). CDR1 and CDR2 (germline): PRHDT, FYEKMQ (reference sequence). The length of the CDR3 is 15 residues. Between the trimmed V and J ends, which lost 6 bases and 0 bases, there was a span of 15 bases. CDR3 region: CASRNGGLSSYEQYF. CDR3 in DNA: TGTGCCAGCAGAAACGGGGGGCTTAGCTCCTACGAGCAGTACTTC.

In its sample, this clone was seen a few times. The chain employs TRBV28 and TRBJ1-1; TRBD1 might be the D (5 bases). The V end was cut by 7 bases, the J end by 3 bases, with 15 bases between. This CDR3 comprises 14 residues. CDR1 MDHEN and CDR2 SYDVKM come from the germline V gene. The DNA for the CDR3 is TGTGCCAGCAAAGGGCCAGGGTTGTACACTGAAGCTTTCTTT. Its protein is CASKGPGLYTEAFF. The variable domain in full, completed from reference TRBV28 and TRBJ1-1, reads DVKVTQSSRYLVKRTGEKVFLECVQDMDHENMFWYRQDPGLGLRLIYFSYDVKMKEKGDIPEGYSVSREKKERFSLILESASTNQTSMYLCASKGPGLYTEAFFGQGTRLTVV.

The CDR3 region has the DNA TGTGCCAGCACGGGACAGGGGCTCTATGGCTACACCTTC. Residues: CASTGQGLYGYTF. V usage is TRBV6-5 and J usage is TRBJ1-2, with 10 bases lining up with TRBD1. Germline V lookup: CDR1 MNHEY, CDR2 SVGAGI. There are 13 residues in the CDR3. With V trimmed by 7 bases and J by 4 bases, 3 bases remained unmatched.

This chain joins TRBV5-1 and TRBJ1-1; 8 positions agree with TRBD1. In germline, CDR1 is SGHRS, CDR2 YFSETQ. The CDR3 sequence is 15 residues long. Germline trimming cut 3 bases from V and 1 base from J; bases unmatched to any gene: 5. CDR3 region: CASSSSGGRNTEAFF. CDR3 DNA sequence: TGCGCCAGCAGCTCCTCAGGGGGCCGGAACACTGAAGCTTTCTTT.

V is TRBV18 and J is TRBJ1-5; 9 positions match TRBD1. Looked up from germline, CDR1 is KGHSH and CDR2 is LQKENI. The V gene end was trimmed by 6 bases and the J gene end by 6 bases; junction bases not matched to a gene: 9. The CDR3 spans 15 residues. The CDR3, as DNA: TGTGCCAGCTCTACCTGGGACAGGGAGGGTCAGCCCCAGCATTTT. Its protein product is CASSTWDREGQPQHF.

The V gene is TRBV11-2, the J gene TRBJ1-1; TRBD1 agrees at 8 bases. The V gene's germline CDR1 is SGHAT and CDR2 FQNNGV. The J segment lost 5 bases and the V segment lost 2 bases, leaving 4 bases of the junction unmatched. The CDR3 sequence is 14 residues long. CDR3 region: CASSLNDRGTEAFF. In DNA, the CDR3 is TGTGCCAGCAGCTTAAACGACAGGGGTACTGAAGCTTTCTTT.

The chain carries TRBV19 and TRBJ2-5, with TRBD1 matching 9 bases. Germline V lookup: CDR1 LNHDA, CDR2 SQIVND (reference sequence). This CDR3 contains 13 residues. J was trimmed by 5 bases and V by 4 bases; bases with no gene match: 2. This CDR3 reads CASSRDRAETQYF. CDR3 nucleotide sequence: TGTGCCAGTAGTAGGGACAGGGCCGAGACCCAGTACTTC.

This clone appeared a single time. In DNA, the CDR3 is TGTGCCAGCAGCATCTCAGTGACAGCCTACACAGATACGCAGTATTTT. Its protein product is CASSISVTAYTDTQYF. This sequence joins TRBV27 and TRBJ2-3; perhaps TRBD1 as D (5 bases). CDR3 size: 16 residues. Germline values: CDR1 MNHEY, CDR2 SMNVEV (reference sequence). The V end lost 6 bases, the J end lost 2 bases, and 18 bases lay between the germline ends.

This clone was observed a few times. This chain connects TRBV1 to TRBJ2-3; TRBD2, as called in the table, went unchecked against the DNA. TRBV1 is a documented pseudogene. The CDR3 is made up of 16 amino acids. This chain's CDR3 is CTSSQANRGGTDTQYF. CDR3 DNA: TGCACCAGCAGCCAAGCCAACCGGGGAGGCACAGATACGCAGTATTTT.

The chain combines TRBV3-1 (or the pseudogene TRBV3-2) with TRBJ2-1; 8 positions agree with TRBD2. The CDR3 spans 15 residues. The J segment lost 3 bases and the V segment lost 4 bases, leaving 5 bases of the junction unmatched. Germline V gives CDR1 LGHDT, CDR2 YNNKEL (reference sequence). CDR3: CASSRPGGGYNEQFF. DNA of the CDR3: TGTGCCAGCAGCCGACCGGGGGGGGGCTACAATGAGCAGTTCTTC.

This clone was seen only once. The chain is built from TRBV5-1 and TRBJ1-2; D call uncertain. V was cut by 2 bases and J by 8 bases, with 13 bases left in between. Germline CDR1 and CDR2: SGHRS and YFSETQ. The CDR3 spans 13 residues. CDR3 nucleotide sequence: TGCGCCAGCAGCTTAGGAGGGTCCACCGGCTACACCTTC. Protein sequence: CASSLGGSTGYTF.

This chain connects TRBV2 to TRBJ1-2, with TRBD1 matching 8 bases. In germline, CDR1 is SNHLY, CDR2 FYNNEI. This CDR3 has 14 amino acids. V shed 3 bases, J shed 4 bases, and the junction held 4 bases outside the gene matches. The CDR3 loop is CASSDDRGSYGYTF. The CDR3 bases are TGTGCCAGCAGTGACGACAGGGGTAGCTATGGCTACACCTTC.

The V and J genes are TRBV3-1 (or the pseudogene TRBV3-2) and TRBJ2-3; 8 nucleotides agree with TRBD2. The germline gives CDR1 LGHDT, CDR2 YNNKEL (reference sequence). The CDR3 length is 15 residues. V dropped 2 bases and J dropped 3; count of bases not matched to a gene: 4. CDR3 sequence reads: CASSQWASGTDTQYF. The DNA for the CDR3 is TGTGCCAGCAGCCAATGGGCTAGCGGGACAGATACGCAGTATTTT.

V is TRBV4-1 and J is TRBJ1-4; D unclear. This CDR3 has 14 residues. Germline values: CDR1 MGHRA, CDR2 YSYEKL. The ends were cut back, 4 bases at V and 1 base at J, with 7 bases in the middle. The CDR3 sequence: CASSPGVTNEKLFF. As DNA, the CDR3 is TGCGCCAGCAGCCCCGGGGTAACTAATGAAAAACTGTTTTTT.